This entry lists 10 T cell receptor beta chains sequenced from one sample in a study of technical replicates of blood from a few donors. Produced via immunoSEQ multiplex PCR; TCRdb's table is partial and in-frame only. Of roughly 80,000 clones in the sample, approximately 90% are singletons; the top ten hold about 0.38%. The sample taken for sequencing was T cells isolated from PBMCs. These receptors originate from a human donor in good health.

This clone was recorded a few times. The rearrangement links TRBV10-1 to TRBJ1-1; no clear D gene. The germline CDR1 and CDR2 sequences are WNHNN and SYGVQD (reference sequence). The CDR3 spans 13 residues. With 3 bases removed from V and 5 bases from J, the gap between germline ends came to 10 bases. CDR3 nucleotides: TGCGCCAGCAGTGATCCAGGAAGAACTGAAGCTTTCTTT. It translates to CASSDPGRTEAFF.

The chain links TRBV7-9 to TRBJ2-3, with D tentatively TRBD2 (5 bases). Germline-derived CDR1 and CDR2 are SEHNR and FQNEAQ (reference sequence). Trimming took 3 bases from V and 3 from J, leaving 10 bases between them. CDR3 length: 14 amino acids. DNA of the CDR3: TGTGCCAGCAGCTTGTGGACTGTTACAGATACGCAGTATTTT. The encoded protein is CASSLWTVTDTQYF.

The chain combines TRBV30 with TRBJ2-7, with a weak D call TRBD2 (6 bases). The CDR3 runs 11 residues. Germline V gene sequence: CDR1 GTSNPN, CDR2 SVGIG (reference sequence). The V end lost 8 bases, the J end lost 5 bases, and 13 bases lay between the germline ends. DNA of the CDR3: TGTGCCGGCCGAGGAGGGAACGAGCAGTACTTC. Amino acids: CAGRGGNEQYF.

The chain is built from TRBV2 and TRBJ1-2; no clear D. V was trimmed by 8 bases and J by 5 bases, leaving 9 bases between them. CDR1 is SNHLY, CDR2 FYNNEI, per germline. The CDR3 has 11 residues. The chain's CDR3 is CASSGRYGYTF. CDR3 bases: TGTGCCAGCTCCGGCAGGTATGGCTACACCTTC.

The V call is TRBV29-1, the J call TRBJ2-7, with unresolved D. CDR3 length equals 12 residues. The V and J ends lost 6 bases and 3 bases respectively, with 12 bases between them. CDR1 is SQVTM and CDR2 is ANQGSEA in the germline V gene. In DNA form, the CDR3 reads TGCAGCGTCCCCTCCAACAGCTACGAGCAGTACTTC. Protein product: CSVPSNSYEQYF.

The chain links TRBV19 to TRBJ1-4, with 7 bases aligning to TRBD1. Germline V gene lookup returns CDR1 LNHDA and CDR2 SQIVND (reference sequence). The CDR3 runs to 15 residues. Losses at the gene ends were 4 bases for V and 0 bases for J; bases not matched to a gene: 2. The CDR3 protein is CASSSTGATNEKLFF. In DNA form, the CDR3 reads TGTGCCAGTAGTAGCACAGGGGCAACTAATGAAAAACTGTTTTTT.

The chain combines TRBV30 with TRBJ2-7, with TRBD2 matching over 13 bases. The junction had 11 bases not matched to a gene; V was cut back by 0 bases and J by 3 bases. Germline loops: CDR1 GTSNPN, CDR2 SVGIG (reference sequence). The CDR3 extends over 18 amino acids. This CDR3 reads CAWSVQSRTSGRFYEQYF. The CDR3 bases are TGTGCCTGGAGTGTACAGAGCCGGACTAGCGGGAGATTCTACGAGCAGTACTTC. Full variable domain (outside the CDR3, taken from reference TRBV30 and TRBJ2-7): SQTIHQWPATLVQPVGSPLSLECTVEGTSNPNLYWYRQAAGRGLQLLFYSVGIGQISSEVPQNLSASRPQDRQFILSSKKLLLSDSGFYLCAWSVQSRTSGRFYEQYFGPGTRLTVT.

This clone was seen just once. The rearrangement joins TRBV7-9 to TRBJ2-6; the D gene is possibly TRBD1 (5 bases). CDR1 is SEHNR, CDR2 FQNEAQ, per germline (reference sequence). V lost 4 bases and J 0 bases, leaving 7 bases between the germline ends. The CDR3 covers 15 residues. This chain's CDR3 is CASSSDSSGANVLTF. The CDR3 DNA reads TGTGCCAGCAGCTCCGACAGCTCTGGGGCCAACGTCCTGACTTTC.

This rearrangement joins TRBV10-3 to TRBJ2-1, with a tentative D call TRBD2 (6 bases). V lost 8 bases to trimming and J lost 0 bases, with 14 bases between them. There are 15 residues in the CDR3. Germline V lookup: CDR1 ENHRY, CDR2 SYGVKD. CDR3 sequence (DNA): TGTGCCATCGGGGACTCCCCGAGCTCCTACAATGAGCAGTTCTTC. Its protein is CAIGDSPSSYNEQFF.

This clone has just one count. The chain has TRBV15 and TRBJ2-4; weak D call: TRBD1 (5 bases). Deletions cut 0 bases from V and 6 bases from J, with 15 bases between. Looked up from germline, CDR1 is LNHNV and CDR2 is YYDKDF (reference sequence). The CDR3 is 16 residues long. CDR3 in DNA: TGTGCCACCAGCAGAGACCTTGGCAGGGCGCGAAACATTCAGTACTTC. Its protein is CATSRDLGRARNIQYF.